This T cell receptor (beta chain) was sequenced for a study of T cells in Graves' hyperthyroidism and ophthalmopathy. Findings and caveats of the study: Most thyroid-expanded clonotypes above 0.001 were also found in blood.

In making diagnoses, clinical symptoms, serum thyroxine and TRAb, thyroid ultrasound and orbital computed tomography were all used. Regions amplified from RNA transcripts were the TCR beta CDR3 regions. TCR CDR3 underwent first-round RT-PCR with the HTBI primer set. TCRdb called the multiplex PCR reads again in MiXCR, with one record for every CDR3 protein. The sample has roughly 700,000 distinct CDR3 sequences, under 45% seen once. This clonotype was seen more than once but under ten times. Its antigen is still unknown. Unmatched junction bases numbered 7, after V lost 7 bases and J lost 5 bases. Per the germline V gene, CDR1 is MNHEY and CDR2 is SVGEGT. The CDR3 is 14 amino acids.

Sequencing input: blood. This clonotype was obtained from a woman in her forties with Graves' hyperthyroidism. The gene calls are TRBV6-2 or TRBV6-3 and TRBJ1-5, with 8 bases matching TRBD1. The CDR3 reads CASKYRGGYQPQHF. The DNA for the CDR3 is TGTGCCAGCAAGTACAGGGGGGGATATCAGCCCCAGCATTTT.